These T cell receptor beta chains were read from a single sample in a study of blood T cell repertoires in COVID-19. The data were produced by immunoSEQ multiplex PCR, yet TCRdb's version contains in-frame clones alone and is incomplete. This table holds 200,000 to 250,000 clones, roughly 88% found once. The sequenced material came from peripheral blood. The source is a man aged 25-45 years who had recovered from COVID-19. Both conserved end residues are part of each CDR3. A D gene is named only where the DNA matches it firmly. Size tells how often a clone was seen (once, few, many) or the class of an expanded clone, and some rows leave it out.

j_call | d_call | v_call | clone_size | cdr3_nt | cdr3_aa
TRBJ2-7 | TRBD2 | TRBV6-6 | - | TGTGCCAGCAGCCCGGGGGGATACGAGCAGTACTTC | CASSPGGYEQYF
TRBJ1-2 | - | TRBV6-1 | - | TGTGCCAGCAGTGACAGGGTCGTAGGTGGCTACACCTTC | CASSDRVVGGYTF
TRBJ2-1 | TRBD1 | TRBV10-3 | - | TGTGCCATCAGTGAGTCGACCGGGACAGGGAATGAGCAGTTCTTC | CAISESTGTGNEQFF
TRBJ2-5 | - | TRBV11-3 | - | TGTGCCAGCAGCTTCAGCAGGCAAGAGACCCAGTACTTC | CASSFSRQETQYF
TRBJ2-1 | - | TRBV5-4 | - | TGTGCCAGCAGCTTGGGACAGAGAAACAATGAGCAGTTCTTC | CASSLGQRNNEQFF
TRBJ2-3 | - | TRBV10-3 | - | TGTGCCATCAGTGCCGGGATATCTAGCACAGATACGCAGTATTTT | CAISAGISSTDTQYF
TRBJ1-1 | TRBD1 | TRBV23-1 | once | TGCGCCAGCACTCGGACAGGGGACACTGAAGCTTTCTTT | CASTRTGDTEAFF
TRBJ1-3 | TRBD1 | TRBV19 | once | TGTGCCAGTACGGGGAGACAGGGGGATTCTGGAAACACCATATATTTT | CASTGRQGDSGNTIYF
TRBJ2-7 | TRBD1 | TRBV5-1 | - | TGCGCCAGCAGCCTCGAGGGGACAGGGGCTCAGCAGTACTTC | CASSLEGTGAQQYF
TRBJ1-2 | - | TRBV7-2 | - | TGTGCCAGCACCCCCCCTGGGTCAGGGTTTATGATCGGCTACACCTTC | CASTPPGSGFMIGYTF
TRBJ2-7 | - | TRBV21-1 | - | TGTGCCAGCAGCATGGGACTAGCGGGTGAAACCTACGAGCAGTACTTC | CASSMGLAGETYEQYF
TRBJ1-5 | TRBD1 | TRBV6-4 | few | TGTGCCAGCAGTAGGGACAGTGGCAATCAGCCCCAGCATTTT | CASSRDSGNQPQHF
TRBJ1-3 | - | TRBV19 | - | TGTGCCAGTAGTATGCTCGGGGCAGGGGATGGAAACACCATATATTTT | CASSMLGAGDGNTIYF
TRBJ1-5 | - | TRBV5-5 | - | TGTGCCAGCAGCGTGAGGGGGGGTCAGCCCCAGCATTTT | CASSVRGGQPQHF
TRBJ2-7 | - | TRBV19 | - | TGTGCCAGTAATTTCGCACGGGTCCAGGGGAGCTCCTACGAGCAGTACTTC | CASNFARVQGSSYEQYF
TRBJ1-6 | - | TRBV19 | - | TGTGCCAGCCGACGGGGGACGGGTAATTCACCCCTCCACTTT | CASRRGTGNSPLHF
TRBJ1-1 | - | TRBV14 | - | TGTGCCAGCAGCCAAGATCGGTACAGGGCCGATCTATTTGAAGCTTTCTTT | CASSQDRYRADLFEAFF
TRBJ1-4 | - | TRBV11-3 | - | TGTGCCAGCAGCCGCGGGGGAGCTCTGGGAGAAAAACTGTTTTTT | CASSRGGALGEKLFF
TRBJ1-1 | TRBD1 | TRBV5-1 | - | TGCGCCAGCAGCGACAGGCAGGGGGCGCGGGAAGCTTTCTTT | CASSDRQGAREAFF
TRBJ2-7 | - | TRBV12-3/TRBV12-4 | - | TGTGCCAGCAGTTTAAACTTCGTGCAGTACTTC | CASSLNFVQYF
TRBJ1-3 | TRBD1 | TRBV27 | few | TGTGCCAGCAGTCGACAGGGACCTGGAAACACCATATATTTT | CASSRQGPGNTIYF
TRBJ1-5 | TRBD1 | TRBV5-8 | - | TGTGCCAGCAGCTGGTCGGGACAGTCCCTTAGCAATCAGCCCCAGCATTTT | CASSWSGQSLSNQPQHF
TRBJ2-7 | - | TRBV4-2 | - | TGTGCCAGCAGCCAGGCTACGACTGCTTTTTCCTACGAGCAGTACTTC | CASSQATTAFSYEQYF
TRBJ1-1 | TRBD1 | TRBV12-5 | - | TGTGCTAGTGGTTGGGTTCTGACAGGGGGCACTGAAGCTTTCTTT | CASGWVLTGGTEAFF
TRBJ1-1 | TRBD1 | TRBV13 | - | TGTGCCAGCAGCGCCCGACAGGGGAGGGGGGACACTGAAGCTTTCTTT | CASSARQGRGDTEAFF
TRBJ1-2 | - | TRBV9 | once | TGTGCCAGCAGCGTTGGCGGCGTCTATGGCTACACCTTC | CASSVGGVYGYTF
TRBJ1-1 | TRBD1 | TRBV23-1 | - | TGCGCCAGCATCTGGCCCCCTGGGGACAGGGGGACTGAAGCTTTCTTT | CASIWPPGDRGTEAFF
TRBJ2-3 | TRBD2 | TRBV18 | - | TGTGCCAGCTCCGGGACTAGTGGAGATACGCAGTATTTT | CASSGTSGDTQYF
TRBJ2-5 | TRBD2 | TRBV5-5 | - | TGTGCCAGCAGCTTGGAACTAGCGGGGGGTAGGGAGACCCAGTACTTC | CASSLELAGGRETQYF
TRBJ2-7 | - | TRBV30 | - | TGTGCCGCCGGGACTTTGCCCTACGAGCAGTACTTC | CAAGTLPYEQYF
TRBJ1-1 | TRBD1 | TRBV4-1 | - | TGCGCCAGCAGCCAAGAACCGGGACAGACTGAAGCTTTCTTT | CASSQEPGQTEAFF
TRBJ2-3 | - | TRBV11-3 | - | TGTGCCAGCAGCTTATCACAGGCCAACACAGATACGCAGTATTTT | CASSLSQANTDTQYF
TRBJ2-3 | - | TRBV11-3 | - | TGTGCCAGCAGCTTAGGCCTAGCAAACACAGATACGCAGTATTTT | CASSLGLANTDTQYF
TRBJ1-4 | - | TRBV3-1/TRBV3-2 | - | TGTGCCAGCAGCCACACCTCAAAGGGGCGGGAACCGGGGAATGAAAAACTGTTTTTT | CASSHTSKGREPGNEKLFF
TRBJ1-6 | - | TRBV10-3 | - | TGTGCCATCAGTGAGTACGGGAGTTCACCCCTCCACTTT | CAISEYGSSPLHF
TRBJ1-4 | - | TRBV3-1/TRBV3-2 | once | TGTGCCAGCAGCCAAGATCGGAGTCATGAAAAACTGTTTTTT | CASSQDRSHEKLFF
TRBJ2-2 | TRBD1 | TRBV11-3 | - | TGTGCCAGCAGCTCGGGACAGGGGGCCGGGGAGCTGTTTTTT | CASSSGQGAGELFF
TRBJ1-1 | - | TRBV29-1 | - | TGCAGCCCCGAGGTCATAACAGAAGCTTTCTTT | CSPEVITEAFF
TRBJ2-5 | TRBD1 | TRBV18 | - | TGTGCCAGCTCATTAACAGGGGTTGGAGAGACCCAGTACTTC | CASSLTGVGETQYF
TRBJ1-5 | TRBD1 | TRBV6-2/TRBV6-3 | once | TGTGCCAGCAGTTACCCCGTCAGGACAGGGGTCGGAATTGGCAATCAGCCCCAGCATTTT | CASSYPVRTGVGIGNQPQHF
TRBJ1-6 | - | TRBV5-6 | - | TGTGCCAGCAGCTTGTACAGGAATTCACCCCTCCACTTT | CASSLYRNSPLHF
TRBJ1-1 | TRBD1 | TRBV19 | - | TGTGCCAGTAGTCGGGAACGCACAGGGGGTGTGGTGAACACTGAAGCTTTCTTT | CASSRERTGGVVNTEAFF
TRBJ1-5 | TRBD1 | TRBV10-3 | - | TGTGCCATCAGTGAGTCCTCAGGGGGGAGTCAGCCCCAGCATTTT | CAISESSGGSQPQHF
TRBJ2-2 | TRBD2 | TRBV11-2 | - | TGTGCCAGCAGCTTCGGACTAGTCTCCGGGGAGCTGTTTTTT | CASSFGLVSGELFF
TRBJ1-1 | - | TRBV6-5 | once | TGTGCCAGCATTCCGGCGGGAGGAAACACTGAAGCTTTCTTT | CASIPAGGNTEAFF
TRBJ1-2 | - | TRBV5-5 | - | TGTGCCAGCAGCGCGGCCGCGGACATTTATGGCTACACCTTC | CASSAAADIYGYTF
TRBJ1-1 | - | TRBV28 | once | TGTGCCAGCAGTTTAGGGCAGGGCGGCACTGAAGCTTTCTTT | CASSLGQGGTEAFF
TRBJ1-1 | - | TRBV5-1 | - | TGCGCCAGCAGCTTCTCTCTTCGAGGCACTGAAGCTTTCTTT | CASSFSLRGTEAFF
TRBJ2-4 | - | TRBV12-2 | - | TGTGCAAGTCGCTTAGCGAGGACTAGACAATTATACCTAGCCAAAAACATTCAGTACTTC | CASRLARTRQLYLAKNIQYF
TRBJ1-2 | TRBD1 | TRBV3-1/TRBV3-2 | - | TGTGCCAGCAGCCGGGGACAGGGAGACTATGGCTACACCTTC | CASSRGQGDYGYTF
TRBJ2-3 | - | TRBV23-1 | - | TGCGCCAGCAGTCATTCCGAAAACCTCCATGACAGGAGGTGTAGGACAGATACGCAGTATTTT | CASSHSENLHDRRCRTDTQYF
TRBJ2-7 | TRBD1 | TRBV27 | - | TGTGCCAGCACCTCCCCGAGACAGGGTTCCTACGAGCAGTACTTC | CASTSPRQGSYEQYF
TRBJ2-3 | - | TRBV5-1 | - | TGCGCCAGCAGCTCGCGGGATACGCAGTATTTT | CASSSRDTQYF
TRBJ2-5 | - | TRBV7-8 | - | TGTGCCAGCGGACTGCAAGAGACCCAGTACTTC | CASGLQETQYF
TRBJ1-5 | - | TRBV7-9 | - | TGTGCCAGCAGCCGCAGGGATCAGCCCCAGCATTTT | CASSRRDQPQHF
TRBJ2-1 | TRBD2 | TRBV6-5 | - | TGTGCCAGCAGTCGGGGGGACCCCTACAATGAGCAGTTCTTC | CASSRGDPYNEQFF
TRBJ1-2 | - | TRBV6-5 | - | TGTGCCAGCAGCGGGAATTGGTATGGCTACACCTTC | CASSGNWYGYTF
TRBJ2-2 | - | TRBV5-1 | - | TGCGCCAGCAGCTTGCCCCTTGAGGGCGGGGAGCTGTTTTTT | CASSLPLEGGELFF
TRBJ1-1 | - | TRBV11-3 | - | TGTGCCAGCAGCTTAGGGGGGGTCAACACTGAAGCTTTCTTT | CASSLGGVNTEAFF
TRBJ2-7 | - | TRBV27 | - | TGTGCCCGCAGTTTATCGACAGGACCTCTCTCCTACGAGCAGTACTTC | CARSLSTGPLSYEQYF